The T cell receptor beta chain described here comes from a study of T cells in Graves' hyperthyroidism and ophthalmopathy. Study context: Prior to any treatment, at the point of initial diagnosis, peripheral blood was collected.

The germline CDR1 and CDR2 sequences are SEHNR and FQNEAQ (reference sequence). The CDR3 has 15 amino acids. The junction had 7 bases not matched to a gene; V was cut back by 4 bases and J by 5 bases. Among the patients, aged 18 to 65, hyperthyroidism was newly diagnosed and had lasted under 2 months. It was uncontrolled infection, other autoimmune disease, pregnancy or lactation that excluded patients. Progressors' blood was drawn at hyperthyroidism diagnosis, before ophthalmopathy symptoms. This clonotype was counted at least ten times. RNA transcripts were the template for amplifying TCR beta CDR3 regions. Carried out on the TCR CDR3, a first-round RT-PCR used the HTBI primer set. Each CDR3 protein is one row after TCRdb ran MiXCR on the multiplex PCR reads. Of under 200,000 distinct CDR3 sequences listed, roughly 10% are singletons.

The sequence derives from a woman between 18 and 29 years old with Graves' hyperthyroidism that later progressed to Graves' ophthalmopathy. The material sequenced was blood. The chain uses TRBV7-9 and TRBJ2-4; 8 bases agree with TRBD1. CDR3 coding DNA: TGTGCCAGCAGCTCGGACAGGGTTCGGCAAAACATTCAGTACTTC. This translates into CASSSDRVRQNIQYF. The whole variable domain, filled in from reference TRBV7-9 and TRBJ2-4, reads DTGVSQNPRHKITKRGQNVTFRCDPISEHNRLYWYRQTLGQGPEFLTYFQNEAQLEKSRLLSDRFSAERPKGSFSTLEIQRTEQGDSAMYLCASSSDRVRQNIQYFGAGTRLSVL.